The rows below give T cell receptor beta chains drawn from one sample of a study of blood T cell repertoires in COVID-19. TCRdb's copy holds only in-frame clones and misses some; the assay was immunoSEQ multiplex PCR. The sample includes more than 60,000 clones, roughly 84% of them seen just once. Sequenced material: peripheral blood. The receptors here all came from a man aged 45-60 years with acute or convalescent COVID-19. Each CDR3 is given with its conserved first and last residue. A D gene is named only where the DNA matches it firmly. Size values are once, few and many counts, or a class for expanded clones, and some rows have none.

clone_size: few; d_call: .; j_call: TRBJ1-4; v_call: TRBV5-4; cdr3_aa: CASSLDVSGQVLFF; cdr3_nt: TGTGCCAGCAGCTTGGATGTATCGGGACAAGTACTGTTTTTT
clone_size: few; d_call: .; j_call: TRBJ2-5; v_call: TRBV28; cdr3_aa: CASSIAGEAQYF; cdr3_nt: TGTGCCAGCAGCATAGCCGGAGAGGCCCAGTACTTC
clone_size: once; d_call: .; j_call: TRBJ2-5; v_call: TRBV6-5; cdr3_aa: CASSYRGQGETQYF; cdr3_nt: TGTGCCAGCAGTTACCGCGGACAAGGAGAGACCCAGTACTTC
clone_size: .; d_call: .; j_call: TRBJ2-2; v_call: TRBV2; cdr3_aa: CASSGMGLTSGELFF; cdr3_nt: TGTGCCAGCAGTGGAATGGGCCTGACCAGCGGGGAGCTGTTTTTT
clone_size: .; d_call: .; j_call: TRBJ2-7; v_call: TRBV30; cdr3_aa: CAWTPRGREQYF; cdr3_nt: TGTGCCTGGACCCCAAGGGGCCGGGAGCAGTACTTC
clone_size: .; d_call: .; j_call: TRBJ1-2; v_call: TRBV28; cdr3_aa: CASSAGDYGYTF; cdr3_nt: TGTGCCAGCAGTGCAGGTGACTATGGCTACACCTTC
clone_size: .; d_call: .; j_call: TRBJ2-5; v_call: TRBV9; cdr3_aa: CASSVEDSFVGETQYF; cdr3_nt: TGTGCCAGCAGCGTAGAGGACAGTTTCGTCGGAGAGACCCAGTACTTC
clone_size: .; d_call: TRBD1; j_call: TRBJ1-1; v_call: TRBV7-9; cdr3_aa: CASSLGQGTEAFF; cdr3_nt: TGTGCCAGCAGCTTAGGACAGGGGACTGAAGCTTTCTTT
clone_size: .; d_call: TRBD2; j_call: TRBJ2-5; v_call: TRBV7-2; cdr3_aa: CASSSEPSGRRRETQYF; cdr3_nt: TGTGCCAGCAGCTCAGAACCTAGCGGGAGAAGACGGGAGACCCAGTACTTC
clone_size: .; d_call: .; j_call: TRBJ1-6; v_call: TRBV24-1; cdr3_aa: CATSDKGGGIYNSPLHF; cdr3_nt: TGTGCCACCAGTGACAAGGGAGGGGGGATCTATAATTCACCCCTCCACTTT
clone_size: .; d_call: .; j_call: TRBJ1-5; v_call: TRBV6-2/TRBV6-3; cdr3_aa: CASSHSGFRGNQPQHF; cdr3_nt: TGTGCCAGCAGTCACTCCGGGTTTCGGGGCAATCAGCCCCAGCATTTT
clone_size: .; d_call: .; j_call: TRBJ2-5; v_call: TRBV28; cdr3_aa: CASTTLGVGETQYF; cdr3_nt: TGTGCCAGCACTACCTTAGGGGTTGGGGAGACCCAGTACTTC
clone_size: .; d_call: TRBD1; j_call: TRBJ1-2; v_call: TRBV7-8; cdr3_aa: CASSPRQGGGKDQTLNYGYTF; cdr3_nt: TGTGCCAGCAGCCCGAGACAGGGAGGAGGGAAAGACCAGACCCTAAACTATGGCTACACCTTC